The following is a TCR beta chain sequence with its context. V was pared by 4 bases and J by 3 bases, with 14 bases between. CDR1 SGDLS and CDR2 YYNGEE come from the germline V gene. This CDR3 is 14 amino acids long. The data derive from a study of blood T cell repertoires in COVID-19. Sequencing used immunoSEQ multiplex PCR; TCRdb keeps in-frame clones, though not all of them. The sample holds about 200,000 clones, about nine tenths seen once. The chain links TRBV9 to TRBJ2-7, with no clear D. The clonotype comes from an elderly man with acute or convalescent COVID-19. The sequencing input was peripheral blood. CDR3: CASSSSARNYEQYF. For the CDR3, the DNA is TGTGCCAGCAGCTCCTCAGCCAGGAACTACGAGCAGTACTTC.